This T cell receptor (beta chain) was captured in a study of blood T cell repertoires in COVID-19 (dated by TCRdb to 2019 to 2021). As for the study more broadly: Samples from collaborators originated in the United States, Italy and Spain and spanned both the acute and convalescent phases of COVID-19. Deeply sampled blood TCRbeta repertoires from subjects exposed to, actively infected with, or recovered from COVID-19 were included in the dataset. HLA class I and class II types, where available, came from metadata supplied by the sample provider rather than from assay-based typing. Samples were obtained from the ongoing ImmuneRACE study (first 160 participants) and from over 1,000 subjects provided by 6 global collaborators. A de-identified subject ID, COVID-19 status, age in years and sex were almost always included in the sample metadata. The material from the prospective study consisted of cDNA or gDNA derived from T cells, B-cell-depleted T cells, or PBMCs. The repertoires were released in a freely available public database meant as a resource for research on the immune response to SARS-CoV-2.

Here is what the overall study found, with its caveats: Clinical and demographic metadata were provided uncurated, with the amount varying by source and participant.

As regards this clone: Its antigen is still unknown. Base qualities are not at hand, and no much larger clone is one base apart.

Whole blood was collected in K2EDTA tubes by collaborating institutions according to the institutions' own protocols. For TCRbeta analysis, collaborators shipped samples as frozen whole blood, isolated PBMCs, or DNA extracted from either of those sample types. TCRbeta CDR3 regions were amplified from genomic DNA by means of the immunoSEQ Assay, a bias-controlled multiplex PCR. Regarding the original processing steps: The number of nucleated cells in each sample was estimated from the amplification of reference gene primers within the assay. To quantify the absolute abundance of each unique TCRbeta CDR3 rearrangement, sequence reads were collapsed and filtered. For each sample, productive Simpson clonality was calculated as the square root of Simpson's diversity index over productive rearrangements. This is the immuneACCESS table as TCRdb keeps it, with only in-frame sequences that have V and J called. A part of the clones is gone; compared with another copy, unresolved V genes explain less than half, and the rest is unexplained. The V and J calls and the clone size are those of that table, but D and trimming were determined from the DNA. The sample profile shows about 83,000 clones; 85% to 90% of them were found once. The ten largest clones add up to about 20% of the sample.

Sequencing was performed on peripheral blood. The origin of this receptor is a woman of 80 years or more in a cohort sampled during active or convalescent COVID-19.

The DNA sequence is TGTGCCAGCAGCCCGACAGGTACCTACGAGCAGTACTTC. This sequence encodes CASSPTGTYEQYF. The chain employs TRBV3-1 (or the pseudogene TRBV3-2) and TRBJ2-7, with TRBD1 as a weak D call on 6 bases. Reading from cysteine to phenylalanine, the CDR3 counts 13 amino acids. Only the CDR3 portion is preserved as DNA: 39 bases, with reading frame beginning at the first base. CDR1 and CDR2, per the germline V gene (reference sequence), are LGHDT and YNNKEL. V is reduced by 4 bases and J by 2 bases, leaving a spacing of 9 bases between them.